This record concerns one TCR beta chain sequence. Trimming at V came to 2 bases and at J to 5 bases, leaving 8 bases not matched to a gene. CDR1 and CDR2 from the germline V gene are SGHRS and YFSETQ. The CDR3 has 15 residues. The sample belongs to a study of blood T cell repertoires in COVID-19. Looking at the study overall: Acute and convalescent COVID-19 samples came from the United States, Italy and Spain.

Original processing methods: Reference gene primer amplification gave estimated nucleated cell counts. Sequencing used immunoSEQ multiplex PCR; TCRdb keeps in-frame clones, though not all of them. The V and J calls and clone size are taken from that table; D and trimming were inferred from the DNA. Of 300,000 to 450,000 clones listed, approximately 90% are singletons. Input material: PBMCs or T cells enriched from blood (not recorded which). V and J are TRBV5-1 and TRBJ2-7, with TRBD2 matching 9 bases. The clonotype comes from a woman younger than 35 who had recovered from COVID-19. This CDR3 reads CASSFLAGARDEQYF. The CDR3 nucleotides are TGCGCCAGCAGCTTCTTAGCGGGGGCTCGGGACGAGCAGTACTTC. Full variable domain (remainder filled in from reference TRBV5-1 and TRBJ2-7): KAGVTQTPRYLIKTRGQQVTLSCSPISGHRSVSWYQQTPGQGLQFLFEYFSETQRNKGNFPGRFSGRQFSNSRSEMNVSTLELGDSALYLCASSFLAGARDEQYFGPGTRLTVT.